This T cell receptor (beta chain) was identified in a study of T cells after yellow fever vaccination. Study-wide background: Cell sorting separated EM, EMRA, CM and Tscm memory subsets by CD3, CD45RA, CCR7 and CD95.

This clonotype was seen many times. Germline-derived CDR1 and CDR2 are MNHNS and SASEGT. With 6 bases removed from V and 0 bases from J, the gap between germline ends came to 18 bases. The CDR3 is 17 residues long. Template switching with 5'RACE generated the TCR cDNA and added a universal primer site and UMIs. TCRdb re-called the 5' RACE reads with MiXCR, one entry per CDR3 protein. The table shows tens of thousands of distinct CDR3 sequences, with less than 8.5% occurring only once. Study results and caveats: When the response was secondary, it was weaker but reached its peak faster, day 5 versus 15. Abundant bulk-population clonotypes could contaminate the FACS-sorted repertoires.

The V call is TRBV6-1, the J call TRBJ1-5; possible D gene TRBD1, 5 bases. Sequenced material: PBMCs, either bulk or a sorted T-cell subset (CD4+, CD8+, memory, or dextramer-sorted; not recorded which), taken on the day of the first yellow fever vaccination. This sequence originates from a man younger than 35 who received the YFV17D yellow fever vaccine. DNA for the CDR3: TGTGCCAGCAGCCTCCCCCGGGACTTAAGTAGCAATCAGCCCCAGCATTTT. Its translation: CASSLPRDLSSNQPQHF.